The entry below describes one T cell receptor beta chain. This sample is drawn from a study of blood T cell repertoires in COVID-19. Across the whole study: Italy, Spain and the United States were the sources of the convalescent and acute COVID-19 samples. Sources were T cells, B-cell-depleted T cells, or PBMCs; the material itself was cDNA or gDNA.

With 5 bases removed from V and 3 bases from J, the gap between germline ends came to 13 bases. This CDR3 contains 14 residues. Germline lookup yields CDR1 MNHEY and CDR2 SVGEGT. Authors' methods: Quantification of nucleated cells was approximated via reference gene primer amplification. The repertoire was sequenced with immunoSEQ multiplex PCR; TCRdb's copy has only in-frame clones and lacks some. Clone size and the V and J calls come from that table; the DNA yielded D and trimming. The top ten clones hold roughly 1.3% of a sample with about 300,000 clones, around 84% of them seen once. This clonotype was obtained from a man aged 70 or older with acute or convalescent COVID-19. The rearrangement uses TRBV6-2 or TRBV6-3 and TRBJ1-1; no firm D call. Material for sequencing was peripheral blood. The CDR3 sequence: CASSLEIIYTEAFF. CDR3 sequence (DNA): TGTGCCAGCAGTCTAGAAATAATTTACACTGAAGCTTTCTTT.